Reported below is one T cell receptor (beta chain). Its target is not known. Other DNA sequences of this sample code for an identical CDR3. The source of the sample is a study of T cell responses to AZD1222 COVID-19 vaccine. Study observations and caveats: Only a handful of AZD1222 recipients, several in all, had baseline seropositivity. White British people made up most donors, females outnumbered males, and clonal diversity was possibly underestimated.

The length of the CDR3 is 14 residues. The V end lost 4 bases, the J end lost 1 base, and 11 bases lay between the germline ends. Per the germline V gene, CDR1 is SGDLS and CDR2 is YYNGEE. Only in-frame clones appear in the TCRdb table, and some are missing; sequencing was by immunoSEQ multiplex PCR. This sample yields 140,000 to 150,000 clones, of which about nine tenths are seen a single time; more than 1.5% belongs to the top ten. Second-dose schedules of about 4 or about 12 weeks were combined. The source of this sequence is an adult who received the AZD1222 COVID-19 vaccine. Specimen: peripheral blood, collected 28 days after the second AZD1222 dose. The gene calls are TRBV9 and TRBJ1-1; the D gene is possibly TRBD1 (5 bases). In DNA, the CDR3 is TGTGCCAGCAGCCCTACAGGAGCGAACACTGAAGCTTTCTTT. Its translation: CASSPTGANTEAFF.